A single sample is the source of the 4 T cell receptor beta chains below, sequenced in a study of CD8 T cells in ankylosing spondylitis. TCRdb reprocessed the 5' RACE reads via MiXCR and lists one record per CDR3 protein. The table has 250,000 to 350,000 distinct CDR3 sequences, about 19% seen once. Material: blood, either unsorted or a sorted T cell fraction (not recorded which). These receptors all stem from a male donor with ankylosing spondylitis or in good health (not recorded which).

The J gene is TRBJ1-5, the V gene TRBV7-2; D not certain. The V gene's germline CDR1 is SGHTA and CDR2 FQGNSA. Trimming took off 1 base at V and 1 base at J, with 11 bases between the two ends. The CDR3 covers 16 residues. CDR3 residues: CASSLVGDLSNQPQHF. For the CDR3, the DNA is TGTGCCAGCAGCTTAGTGGGAGACTTAAGCAATCAGCCCCAGCATTTT.

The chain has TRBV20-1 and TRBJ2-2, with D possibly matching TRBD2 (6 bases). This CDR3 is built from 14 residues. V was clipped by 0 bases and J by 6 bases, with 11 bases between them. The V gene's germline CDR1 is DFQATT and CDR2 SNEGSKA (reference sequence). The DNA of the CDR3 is TGCAGTGCTAGAGATCTGGGACTTTCCGGGGAGCTGTTTTTT. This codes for CSARDLGLSGELFF.

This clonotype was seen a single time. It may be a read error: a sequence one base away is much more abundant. CDR3 DNA: TGTACCAGCAGCTCGGGGCAACTATGGAACACTGAAGCTTTCTTT. Protein sequence: CTSSSGQLWNTEAFF. The chain employs TRBV5-5 and TRBJ1-1, with a tentative D call TRBD1 (5 bases). This CDR3 spans 15 amino acids. Germline V gene lookup returns CDR1 SGHKS and CDR2 YYEKEE (reference sequence).

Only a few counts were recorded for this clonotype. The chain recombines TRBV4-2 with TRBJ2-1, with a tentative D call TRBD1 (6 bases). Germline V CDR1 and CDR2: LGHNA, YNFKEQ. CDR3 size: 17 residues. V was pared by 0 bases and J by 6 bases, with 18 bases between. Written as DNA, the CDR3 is TGTGCCAGCAGCCAAGATATGGGGGCCCTAAGCTTCAATGAGCAGTTCTTC. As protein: CASSQDMGALSFNEQFF.